The sequence of this T cell receptor (beta chain) was determined in a study of siplizumab effects on memory and regulatory T cells. This CDR3 contains 15 residues. Germline assignment: CDR1 SGHTA and CDR2 FQGTGA. J gave up 2 bases and V 3 bases, and 3 bases lay outside the gene matches. The study's findings and limits: Sequences below about 10^-5 frequency were poorly captured, and few alloreactive clones mapped to unstimulated subsets. Proliferating Tregs in siplizumab cultures were never verified as suppressive. Relative to controls at approximately 30%, mappable alloreactive CD4+ clones exhibited a mean Treg-derived proportion of more than 60% with siplizumab. Memory cells seemed less diverse than naive T cells, which also seemed major contributors to the alloresponse.

Assay: immunoSEQ multiplex PCR; the TCRdb copy retains only in-frame clones and omits some. In the table there are roughly 60,000 clones, just over 95% of which are singletons. Concerning this clone itself: Its antigen remains unidentified.

This chain joins TRBV7-3 and TRBJ2-5; 10 positions agree with TRBD2. The clonotype comes from a human donor in good health. Sample: naive CD8+ T cells sorted from blood. Here the CDR3 DNA reads TGTGCCAGCAGCTTTACTAGCGGGGAGCAAGAGACCCAGTACTTC. Protein sequence: CASSFTSGEQETQYF. Full variable domain (outside the CDR3, taken from reference TRBV7-3 and TRBJ2-5): GAGVSQTPSNKVTEKGKYVELRCDPISGHTALYWYRQSLGQGPEFLIYFQGTGAADDSGLPNDRFFAVRPEGSVSTLKIQRTERGDSAVYLCASSFTSGEQETQYFGPGTRLLVL.